This T cell receptor beta chain is from a study of cytotoxic CD8 clonotypes in ibrutinib-treated CLL. General observations from the study: Baseline clonality, above age-matched healthy donor levels, tracked circulating CD8+ T-cell counts.

The method was immunoSEQ multiplex PCR; TCRdb's version includes in-frame clones alone and lacks a portion of them. The sample lists about 140,000 clones; roughly 80% were seen once. Turning to this clone: Its antigen is not identified.

CDR3 length: 15 amino acids. Trimming stripped 4 bases from V and 2 bases from J, with 15 bases between. Germline lookup yields CDR1 KGHSH and CDR2 LQKENI. The receptor's source is a human donor with chronic lymphocytic leukemia. The sample consisted of PBMCs, taken after 12 months of ibrutinib treatment. The V gene is TRBV18, the J gene TRBJ2-7, with D possibly TRBD2 on 6 matching bases. The CDR3 bases are TGTGCCAGCTCACTTAGTTGGGACTTTACCTACGAGCAGTACTTC. Its translation: CASSLSWDFTYEQYF.